The 15 T cell receptor beta chains below all came from one sample that was sequenced in a study of blood T cell repertoires in COVID-19. Sequencing used immunoSEQ multiplex PCR; TCRdb keeps in-frame clones, though not all of them. The table shows about 73,000 clones, with 80% to 90% occurring only once. The specimen was peripheral blood. The source is a woman in her seventies with acute or convalescent COVID-19.

There are a few counts of this clone. The rearrangement links TRBV7-9 to TRBJ1-2, with 9 bases matching TRBD1. The J segment lost 2 bases and the V segment lost 6 bases, leaving 4 bases of the junction unmatched. CDR1 and CDR2 (germline): SEHNR, FQNEAQ (reference sequence). The CDR3 is 14 residues long. This chain's CDR3 is CASRDGQGNYGYTF. CDR3 DNA sequence: TGTGCCAGCAGGGACGGACAGGGGAACTATGGCTACACCTTC.

This chain uses TRBV18 with TRBJ1-4; 7 bases fit TRBD1. The ends lost 2 bases at V and 7 bases at J; junction bases unmatched: 10. Germline V CDR1 and CDR2: KGHSH, LQKENI. CDR3 length equals 16 residues. CDR3 bases: TGTGCCAGCTCACCAAAGAGGGGACAGCAGAGTGAAAAACTGTTTTTT. Amino acids: CASSPKRGQQSEKLFF.

This chain links TRBV23-1 with TRBJ2-7; 7 nucleotides agree with TRBD1. TRBV23-1 is classed as an ORF, of uncertain function. This CDR3 spans 14 amino acids. Losses at the gene ends were 0 bases for V and 4 bases for J; bases not matched to a gene: 3. The CDR3 is CASSQSMTGYEQYF. For the CDR3, the DNA is TGCGCCAGCAGTCAATCGATGACAGGGTACGAGCAGTACTTC.

The chain combines TRBV6-4 with TRBJ2-6, with TRBD2 matching over 8 bases. The trim removed 0 bases at V and 0 bases at J, leaving 1 base unmatched. The CDR3 consists of 17 residues. Per germline, CDR1 MRHNA and CDR2 SNTAGT. CDR3 sequence: CASSDSSGGSGANVLTF. The CDR3 bases are TGTGCCAGCAGTGACTCGAGCGGGGGCTCTGGGGCCAACGTCCTGACTTTC.

The CDR3 reads CASSSWDSANEQYF. CDR3 nucleotides: TGTGCCAGCAGTTCTTGGGACTCAGCTAACGAGCAGTACTTC. This rearrangement joins TRBV6-2 or TRBV6-3 to TRBJ2-7; a possible D gene is TRBD2 (6 bases). The CDR3 is 14 amino acids. Germline V CDR1 and CDR2: MNHEY, SVGEGT. Trimming took 4 bases from V and 5 from J, leaving 15 bases between them.

The CDR3 bases are TGTGCCACCAGTGACCAGACTAGCGGGAGGGTTTCGGAGCAGTTCTTC. Protein product: CATSDQTSGRVSEQFF. V is TRBV24-1 and J is TRBJ2-1; 14 nucleotides agree with TRBD2. The J segment lost 10 bases and the V segment lost 4 bases, leaving 8 bases of the junction unmatched. In germline, CDR1 is KGHDR, CDR2 SFDVKD. CDR3 length equals 16 residues.

This chain uses TRBV27 with TRBJ2-3; the match to TRBD2 covers 15 bases. Unmatched junction bases numbered 7, after V lost 3 bases and J lost 0 bases. Germline V gene lookup returns CDR1 MNHEY and CDR2 SMNVEV (reference sequence). The length of the CDR3 is 19 residues. The CDR3 sequence: CASSFLGLAGGLSTDTQYF. As DNA, the CDR3 is TGTGCCAGCAGTTTCCTCGGACTAGCGGGAGGGCTTAGCACAGATACGCAGTATTTT.

The chain recombines TRBV15 with TRBJ2-2, with 7 nucleotides matching TRBD1. Germline CDR1 is LNHNV and CDR2 is YYDKDF (reference sequence). Losses at the gene ends were 1 base for V and 1 base for J; bases not matched to a gene: 9. The CDR3 has 18 residues. CDR3 sequence (DNA): TGTGCCACCAGCAGAGCACAGGGGTCACGTATGAACACCGGGGAGCTGTTTTTT. Protein: CATSRAQGSRMNTGELFF.

V is TRBV6-5 and J is TRBJ1-2; 7 bases match TRBD1. Trimming cost V 4 bases and J 5 bases; bases outside gene matches: 10. Germline V lookup: CDR1 MNHEY, CDR2 SVGAGI. The CDR3 length is 15 residues. CDR3 region: CASSSRQGSKYGYTF. DNA of the CDR3: TGTGCCAGCAGTTCGCGACAGGGATCGAAATATGGCTACACCTTC.

The chain has TRBV2 and TRBJ2-1; 12 positions agree with TRBD2. Germline V gives CDR1 SNHLY, CDR2 FYNNEI. Trimming cost V 8 bases and J 0 bases; bases outside gene matches: 8. The CDR3 has 17 residues. Here the CDR3 reads CASAGLAGLSSYNEQFF. The CDR3 nucleotides read TGTGCCAGCGCGGGACTAGCGGGCTTAAGCTCCTACAATGAGCAGTTCTTC.

The J gene is TRBJ2-5, the V gene TRBV7-9; D remains ambiguous. This CDR3 is built from 13 residues. V lost 1 base, J lost 7 bases, and 10 bases lay in between. Germline assignment: CDR1 SEHNR and CDR2 FQNEAQ (reference sequence). CDR3 residues: CASSLEVTGTQYF. Here the CDR3 DNA reads TGTGCCAGCAGCTTAGAGGTAACGGGGACCCAGTACTTC. Together with reference TRBV7-9 and TRBJ2-5, the CDR3 gives the full variable domain: DTGVSQNPRHKITKRGQNVTFRCDPISEHNRLYWYRQTLGQGPEFLTYFQNEAQLEKSRLLSDRFSAERPKGSFSTLEIQRTEQGDSAMYLCASSLEVTGTQYFGPGTRLLVL.

The J gene is TRBJ2-3, the V gene TRBV24-1; D possibly corresponds to TRBD2 (6 bases). The CDR3 spans 16 residues. The germline V gene has CDR1 KGHDR and CDR2 SFDVKD. Between the trimmed V and J ends, which lost 0 bases and 6 bases, there was a span of 15 bases. For the CDR3, the DNA is TGTGCCACCAGTGATTTGCCCAGCGGAGGGGCTGATACGCAGTATTTT. This translates into CATSDLPSGGADTQYF.

This chain uses TRBV3-1 (or the pseudogene TRBV3-2) with TRBJ2-5, with 8 bases fitting TRBD2. V lost 0 bases, J lost 5 bases, and 8 bases stayed unmatched. CDR1 LGHDT and CDR2 YNNKEL come from the germline V gene (reference sequence). The CDR3 extends over 16 amino acids. The CDR3 sequence: CASSQDMAGGGETQYF. CDR3 DNA: TGTGCCAGCAGCCAAGATATGGCGGGAGGCGGGGAGACCCAGTACTTC.

This clone showed up just once. As DNA, the CDR3 is TGTGCCAGCCATTTAGGGGAGGGGGCGAACACCGGGGAGCTGTTTTTT. This encodes CASHLGEGANTGELFF. This rearrangement joins TRBV19 to TRBJ2-2; tentative D call: TRBD2 (7 bases). With 9 bases removed from V and 0 bases from J, the gap between germline ends came to 17 bases. The germline V gene has CDR1 LNHDA and CDR2 SQIVND (reference sequence). This CDR3 has 16 amino acids. Looking up the rest from reference TRBV19 and TRBJ2-2 gives the full variable domain: DGGITQSPKYLFRKEGQNVTLSCEQNLNHDAMYWYRQDPGQGLRLIYYSQIVNDFQKGDIAEGYSVSREKKESFPLTVTSAQKNPTAFYLCASHLGEGANTGELFFGEGSRLTVL.

The chain uses TRBV28 and TRBJ1-2; weak D call: TRBD1 (5 bases). V shed 6 bases and J shed 0 bases, with 11 bases lying between them. The germline V gene has CDR1 MDHEN and CDR2 SYDVKM. This CDR3 has 14 residues. In DNA form, the CDR3 reads TGTGCCAGCAGCCGGGGAGGGGCTAACTATGGCTACACCTTC. Residues: CASSRGGANYGYTF.